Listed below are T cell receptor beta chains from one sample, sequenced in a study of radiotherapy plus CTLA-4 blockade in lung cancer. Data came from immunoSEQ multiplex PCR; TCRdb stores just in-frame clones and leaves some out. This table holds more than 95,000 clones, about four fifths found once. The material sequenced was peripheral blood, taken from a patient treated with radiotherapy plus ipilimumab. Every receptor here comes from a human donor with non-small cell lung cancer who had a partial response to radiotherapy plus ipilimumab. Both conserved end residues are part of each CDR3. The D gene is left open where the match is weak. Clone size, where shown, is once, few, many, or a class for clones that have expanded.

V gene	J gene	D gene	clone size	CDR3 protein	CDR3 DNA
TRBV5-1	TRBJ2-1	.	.	CASSSTGTINNEQFF	TGCGCCAGCAGCTCTACCGGGACAATAAACAATGAGCAGTTCTTC
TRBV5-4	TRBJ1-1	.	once	CASSPHRTDNTEAFF	TGTGCCAGCAGCCCCCACCGGACAGATAACACTGAAGCTTTCTTT
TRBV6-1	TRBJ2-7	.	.	CASSRQGHEQYF	TGTGCCAGCAGTCGGCAGGGCCACGAGCAGTACTTC
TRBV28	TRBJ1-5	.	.	CASSYSGVGDNQPQHF	TGTGCCAGCAGTTATTCAGGGGTGGGCGACAATCAGCCCCAGCATTTT
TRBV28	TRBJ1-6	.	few	CASTSRLYPSSYNSPLHF	TGTGCCAGCACCTCCCGTCTATATCCGAGCTCCTATAATTCACCCCTCCACTTT
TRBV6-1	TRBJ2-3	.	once	CASKAGWLSDTQYF	TGTGCCAGCAAGGCAGGGTGGTTATCCGATACGCAGTATTTT
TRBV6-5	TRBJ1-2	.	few	CASSEIANYGYTF	TGTGCCAGCAGTGAGATCGCTAACTATGGCTACACCTTC
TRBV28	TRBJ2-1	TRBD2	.	CASRGTSGSLDEQFF	TGTGCCAGCAGAGGGACTAGCGGGAGTCTCGATGAGCAGTTCTTC
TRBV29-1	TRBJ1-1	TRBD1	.	CSVHRGQNTEAFF	TGCAGCGTTCACAGGGGCCAGAACACTGAAGCTTTCTTT
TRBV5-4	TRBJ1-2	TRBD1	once	CASSPGTGSYGYTF	TGTGCCAGCAGCCCCGGGACAGGGTCCTATGGCTACACCTTC
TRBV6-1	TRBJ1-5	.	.	CASSEDSYGAGIQPQHF	TGTGCCAGCAGTGAAGACTCTTATGGGGCAGGGATTCAGCCCCAGCATTTT
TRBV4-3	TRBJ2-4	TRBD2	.	CASSQDRTSGRALAKNIQYF	TGCGCCAGCAGCCAAGACCGGACTAGCGGGAGGGCCCTAGCCAAAAACATTCAGTACTTC
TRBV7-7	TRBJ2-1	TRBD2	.	CASSLLAGAYNEQFF	TGTGCTAGCAGCCTTCTAGCGGGAGCCTACAATGAGCAGTTCTTC
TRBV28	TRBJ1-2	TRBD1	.	CASSLGDRANYGYTF	TGTGCCAGCAGTTTAGGGGACAGAGCTAACTATGGCTACACCTTC
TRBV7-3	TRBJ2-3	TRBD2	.	CASRRVSHQRGNTDTQYF	TGTGCCAGCAGAAGGGTGTCTCATCAGCGGGGAAACACAGATACGCAGTATTTT
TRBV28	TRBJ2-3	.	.	CASSFRDPIDTQYF	TGTGCCAGCAGTTTTCGGGATCCGATAGATACGCAGTATTTT
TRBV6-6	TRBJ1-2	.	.	CASGYSNGGRYYGYTF	TGTGCCAGCGGTTATTCTAACGGCGGGCGATACTATGGCTACACCTTC
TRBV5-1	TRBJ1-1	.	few	CASSLYEGLNTEAFF	TGCGCCAGCAGCTTGTATGAGGGCCTGAACACTGAAGCTTTCTTT
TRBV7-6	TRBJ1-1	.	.	CASSHDSNTEAFF	TGTGCCAGCAGCCACGATAGCAACACTGAAGCTTTCTTT
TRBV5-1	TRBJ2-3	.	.	CASSLGRGWRTDTQYF	TGCGCCAGCAGCTTGGGACGAGGGTGGCGCACAGATACGCAGTATTTT
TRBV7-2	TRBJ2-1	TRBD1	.	CASRGPGQGSLNEQFF	TGTGCCAGCAGAGGACCGGGACAGGGAAGTCTCAATGAGCAGTTCTTC
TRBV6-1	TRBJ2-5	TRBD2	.	CASSELAGGPLETQYF	TGTGCCAGCAGTGAGTTAGCGGGAGGGCCGTTAGAGACCCAGTACTTC
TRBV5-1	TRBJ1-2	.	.	CASSLSDTSDGYTF	TGCGCCAGCAGCCTAAGTGACACATCGGATGGCTACACCTTC
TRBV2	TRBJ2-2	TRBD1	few	CASTGGTGATTGELFF	TGTGCCAGCACCGGCGGAACAGGGGCTACCACCGGGGAGCTGTTTTTT
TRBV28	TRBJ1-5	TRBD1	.	CASRLQGTGNQPQHF	TGTGCCAGCAGACTACAGGGGACCGGCAATCAGCCCCAGCATTTT
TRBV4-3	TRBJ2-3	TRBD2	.	CASSQSPSVAGAVGTQYF	TGCGCCAGCAGCCAGTCCCCCTCAGTAGCGGGGGCGGTTGGTACGCAGTATTTT
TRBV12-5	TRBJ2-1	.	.	CASGLVTTGSSYNEQFF	TGTGCTAGTGGTTTGGTAACCACAGGTAGCTCCTACAATGAGCAGTTCTTC
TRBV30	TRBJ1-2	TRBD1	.	CAWSLSGQGDGYTF	TGTGCCTGGAGCCTGTCGGGACAGGGAGACGGCTACACCTTC
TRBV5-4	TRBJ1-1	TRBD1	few	CASSLDAGGITEAFF	TGTGCCAGCAGCTTGGATGCAGGGGGTATTACTGAAGCTTTCTTT
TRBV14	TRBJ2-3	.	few	CASSPHTDTQYF	TGTGCCAGCAGCCCACACACAGATACGCAGTATTTT
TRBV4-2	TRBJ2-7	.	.	CASSQESWSGEQYF	TGTGCCAGCAGCCAAGAATCCTGGTCGGGCGAGCAGTACTTC
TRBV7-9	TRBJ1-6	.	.	CASSSLNSPLHF	TGTGCCAGCAGCTCACTTAATTCACCCCTCCACTTT
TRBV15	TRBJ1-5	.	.	CATSSRYNQPQHF	TGTGCCACCAGCAGCAGGTACAATCAGCCCCAGCATTTT
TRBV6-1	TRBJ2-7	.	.	CASSELAGPYEQYF	TGTGCCAGCAGTGAACTGGCGGGACCGTACGAGCAGTACTTC
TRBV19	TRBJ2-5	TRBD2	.	CASRPLAGDGTQYF	TGTGCCAGTAGACCACTAGCGGGAGACGGGACCCAGTACTTC
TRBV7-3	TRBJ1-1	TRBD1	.	CASSSTGGNTEAFF	TGTGCCAGCAGCTCGACAGGGGGCAACACTGAAGCTTTCTTT
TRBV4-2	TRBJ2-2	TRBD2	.	CASSQDLWTREDTGELFF	TGTGCCAGCAGCCAAGATCTCTGGACACGGGAGGACACCGGGGAGCTGTTTTTT
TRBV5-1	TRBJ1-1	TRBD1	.	CASSGTVDTEAFF	TGCGCCAGCAGCGGGACAGTGGACACTGAAGCTTTCTTT
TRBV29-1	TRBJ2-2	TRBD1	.	CSVGDRAGGELFF	TGCAGCGTTGGGGACAGGGCGGGCGGGGAGCTGTTTTTT
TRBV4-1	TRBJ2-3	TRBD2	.	CASSQLAGASRTDTQYF	TGCGCCAGCAGTCAACTAGCGGGAGCGTCTCGCACAGATACGCAGTATTTT
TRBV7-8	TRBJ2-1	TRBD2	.	CASSLTGGGSEQFF	TGTGCCAGCAGCTTGACGGGAGGGGGGAGTGAGCAGTTCTTC
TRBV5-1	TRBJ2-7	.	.	CASSLGTSEQYF	TGCGCCAGCAGCTTGGGGACTTCTGAGCAGTACTTC
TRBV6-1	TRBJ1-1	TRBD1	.	CASSGRQGANTEAFF	TGTGCCAGCAGTGGTAGACAGGGGGCGAACACTGAAGCTTTCTTT
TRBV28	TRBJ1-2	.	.	CASTGQLSNYGYTF	TGTGCCAGCACTGGACAGCTCTCTAACTATGGCTACACCTTC
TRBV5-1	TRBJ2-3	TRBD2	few	CASSLGGSFTDTQYF	TGCGCCAGCAGCTTGGGCGGGAGTTTCACAGATACGCAGTATTTT